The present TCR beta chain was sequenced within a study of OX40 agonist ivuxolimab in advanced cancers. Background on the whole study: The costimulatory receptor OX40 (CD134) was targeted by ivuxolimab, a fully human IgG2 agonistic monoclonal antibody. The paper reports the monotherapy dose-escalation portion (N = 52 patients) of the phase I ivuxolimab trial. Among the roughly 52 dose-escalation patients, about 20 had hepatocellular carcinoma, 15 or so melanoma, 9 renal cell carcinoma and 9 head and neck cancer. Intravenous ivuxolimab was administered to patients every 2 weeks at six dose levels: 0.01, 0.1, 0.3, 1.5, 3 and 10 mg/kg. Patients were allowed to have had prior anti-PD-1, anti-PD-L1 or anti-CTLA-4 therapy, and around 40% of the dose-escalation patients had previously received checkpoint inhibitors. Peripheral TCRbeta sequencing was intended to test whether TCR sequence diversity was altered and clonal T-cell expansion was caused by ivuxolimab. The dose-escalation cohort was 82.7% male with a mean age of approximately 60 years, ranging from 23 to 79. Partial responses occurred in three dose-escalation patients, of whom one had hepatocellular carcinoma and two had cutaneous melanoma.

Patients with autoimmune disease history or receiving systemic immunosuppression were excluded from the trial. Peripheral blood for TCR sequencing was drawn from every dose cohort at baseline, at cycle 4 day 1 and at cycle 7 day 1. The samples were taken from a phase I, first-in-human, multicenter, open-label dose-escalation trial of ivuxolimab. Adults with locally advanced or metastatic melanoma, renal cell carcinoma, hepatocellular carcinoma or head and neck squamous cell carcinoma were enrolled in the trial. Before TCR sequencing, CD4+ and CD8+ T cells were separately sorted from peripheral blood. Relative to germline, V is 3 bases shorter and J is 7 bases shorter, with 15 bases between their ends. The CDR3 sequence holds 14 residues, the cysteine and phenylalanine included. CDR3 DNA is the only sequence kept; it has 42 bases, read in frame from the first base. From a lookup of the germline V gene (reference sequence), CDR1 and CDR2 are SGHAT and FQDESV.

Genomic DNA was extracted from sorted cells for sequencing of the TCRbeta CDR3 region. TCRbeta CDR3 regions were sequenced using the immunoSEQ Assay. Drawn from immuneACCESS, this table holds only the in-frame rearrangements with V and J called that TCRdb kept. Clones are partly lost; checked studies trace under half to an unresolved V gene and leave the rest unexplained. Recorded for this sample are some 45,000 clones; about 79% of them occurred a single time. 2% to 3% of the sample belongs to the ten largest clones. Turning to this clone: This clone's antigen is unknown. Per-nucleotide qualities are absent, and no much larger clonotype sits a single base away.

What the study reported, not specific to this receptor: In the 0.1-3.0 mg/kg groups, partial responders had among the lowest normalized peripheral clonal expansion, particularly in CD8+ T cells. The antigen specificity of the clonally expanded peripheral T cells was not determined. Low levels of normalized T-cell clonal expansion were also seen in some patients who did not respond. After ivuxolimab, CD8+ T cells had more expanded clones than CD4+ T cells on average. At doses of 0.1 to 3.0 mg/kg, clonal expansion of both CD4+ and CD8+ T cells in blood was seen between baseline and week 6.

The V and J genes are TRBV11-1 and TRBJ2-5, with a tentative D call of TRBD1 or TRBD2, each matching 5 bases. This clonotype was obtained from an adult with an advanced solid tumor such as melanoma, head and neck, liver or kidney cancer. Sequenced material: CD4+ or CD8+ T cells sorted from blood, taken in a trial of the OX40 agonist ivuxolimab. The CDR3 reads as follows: CASSFAGTWGTQYF. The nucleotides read TGTGCCAGCAGCTTCGCAGGGACCTGGGGGACCCAGTACTTC. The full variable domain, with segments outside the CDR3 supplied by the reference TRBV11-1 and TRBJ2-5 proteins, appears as EAEVAQSPRYKITEKSQAVAFWCDPISGHATLYWYRQILGQGPELLVQFQDESVVDDSQLPKDRFSAERLKGVDSTLKIQPAELGDSAMYLCASSFAGTWGTQYFGPGTRLLVL.